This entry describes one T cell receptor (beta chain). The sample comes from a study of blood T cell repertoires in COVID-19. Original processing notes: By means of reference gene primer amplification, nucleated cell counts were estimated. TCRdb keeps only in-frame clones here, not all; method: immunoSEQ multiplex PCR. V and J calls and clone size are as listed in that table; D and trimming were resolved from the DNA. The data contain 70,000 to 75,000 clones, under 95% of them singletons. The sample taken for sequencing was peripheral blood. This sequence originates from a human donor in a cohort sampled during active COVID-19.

CDR3 region: CASSEPSGGTNQPQHF. The CDR3 DNA is TGTGCCAGCAGTGAACCCTCGGGGGGCACTAATCAGCCCCAGCATTTT. The chain combines TRBV6-1 with TRBJ1-5; the D gene is possibly TRBD1 (6 bases). CDR3 size: 16 residues. Per the germline V gene, CDR1 is MNHNS and CDR2 is SASEGT. The ends were cut back, 2 bases at V and 4 bases at J, with 15 bases in the middle.